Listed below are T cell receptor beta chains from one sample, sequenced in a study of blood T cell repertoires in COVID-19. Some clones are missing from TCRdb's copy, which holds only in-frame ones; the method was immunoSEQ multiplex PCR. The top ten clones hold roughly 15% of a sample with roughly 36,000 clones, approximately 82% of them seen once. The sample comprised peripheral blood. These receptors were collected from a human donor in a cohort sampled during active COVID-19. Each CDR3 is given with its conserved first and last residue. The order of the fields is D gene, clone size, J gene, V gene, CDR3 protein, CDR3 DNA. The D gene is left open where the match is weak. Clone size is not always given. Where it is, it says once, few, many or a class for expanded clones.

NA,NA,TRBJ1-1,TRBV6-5,CASSYQRSYTEAFF,TGTGCCAGCAGTTACCAGAGGTCGTATACTGAAGCTTTCTTT
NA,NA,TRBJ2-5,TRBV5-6,CASSLDKLIFQETQYF,TGTGCCAGCAGCTTGGATAAACTAATTTTCCAAGAGACCCAGTACTTC
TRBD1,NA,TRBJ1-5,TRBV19,CASSKGQGLEPQHF,TGTGCCAGTAGTAAGGGACAGGGCCTCGAGCCCCAGCATTTT
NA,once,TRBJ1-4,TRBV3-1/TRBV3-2,CASSSRGGRGEKLFF,TGTGCCAGCAGCTCCCGAGGAGGGAGGGGTGAAAAACTGTTTTTT
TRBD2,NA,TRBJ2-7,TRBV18,CASSPSGGTAYEQYF,TGTGCCAGCTCACCCAGCGGGGGGACAGCTTACGAGCAGTACTTC
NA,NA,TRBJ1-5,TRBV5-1,CASSLVGGSNQPQHF,TGCGCCAGCAGCTTGGTTGGGGGCAGCAATCAGCCCCAGCATTTT
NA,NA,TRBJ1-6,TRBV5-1,CASRPAYRGNTGNSPLHF,TGCGCCAGCAGACCCGCATATAGAGGGAACACGGGGAATTCACCCCTCCACTTT
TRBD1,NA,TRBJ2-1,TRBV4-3,CASSQFSPGQGGDNEQFF,TGCGCCAGCAGCCAATTCAGCCCTGGACAGGGGGGGGACAATGAGCAGTTCTTC
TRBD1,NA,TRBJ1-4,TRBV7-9,CASSPGTGYEKLFF,TGTGCCAGCAGCCCCGGGACAGGGTATGAAAAACTGTTTTTT
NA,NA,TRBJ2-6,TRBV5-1,CASSLWGAGANVLTF,TGCGCCAGCAGCCTCTGGGGGGCTGGGGCCAACGTCCTGACTTTC
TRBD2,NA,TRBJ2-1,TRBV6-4,CARPGGTKNEQFF,TGTGCCAGGCCGGGGGGGACAAAAAATGAGCAGTTCTTC
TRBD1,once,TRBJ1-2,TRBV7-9,CASSPPGQSNYGYTF,TGTGCCAGCAGCCCACCGGGACAGTCTAACTATGGCTACACCTTC
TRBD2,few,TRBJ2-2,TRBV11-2,CASSVWSSGNTGELFF,TGTGCCAGCAGCGTTTGGTCTAGCGGCAACACCGGGGAGCTGTTTTTT
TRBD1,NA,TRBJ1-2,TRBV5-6,CASIIDRQGSAGYTF,TGTGCCAGCATCATAGACCGACAGGGGTCGGCTGGCTACACCTTC
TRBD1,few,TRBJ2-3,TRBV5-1,CASSLIGGQGSDTQYF,TGCGCCAGCAGCTTGATTGGGGGACAGGGTTCAGATACGCAGTATTTT
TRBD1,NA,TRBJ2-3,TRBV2,CASRRTGGATDTQYF,TGTGCCAGCAGGAGGACAGGGGGGGCCACAGATACGCAGTATTTT
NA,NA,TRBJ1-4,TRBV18,CASSPGRTNEKLFF,TGTGCCAGCTCACCAGGGCGTACTAATGAAAAACTGTTTTTT
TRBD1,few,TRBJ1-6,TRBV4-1,CASSPRDRDNSPLHF,TGCGCCAGCAGCCCGCGGGACAGAGATAATTCACCCCTCCACTTT
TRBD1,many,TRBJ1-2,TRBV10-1,CASSRDRGKGYTF,TGCGCCAGCAGTAGGGACAGGGGGAAAGGCTACACCTTC
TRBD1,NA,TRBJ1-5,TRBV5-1,CASSEGQGGNQPQHF,TGCGCCAGCAGCGAAGGACAGGGAGGCAATCAGCCCCAGCATTTT
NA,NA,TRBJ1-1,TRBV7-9,CASSPPGGARNTEAFF,TGTGCCAGCAGCCCCCCCGGGGGAGCGAGGAACACTGAAGCTTTCTTT
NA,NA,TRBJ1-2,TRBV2,CASSLSLVYGYTF,TGTGCCAGCAGTCTGAGTCTCGTCTATGGCTACACCTTC
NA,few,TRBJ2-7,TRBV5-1,CASSLALQGYEQYF,TGCGCCAGCAGCTTGGCCCTTCAGGGCTACGAGCAGTACTTC
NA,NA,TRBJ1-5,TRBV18,CASSPLGSLNQPQHF,TGTGCCAGCTCACCACTGGGCAGCCTCAATCAGCCCCAGCATTTT
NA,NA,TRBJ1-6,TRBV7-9,CASSLLGQGNSPLHF,TGTGCCAGCAGCTTATTAGGCCAGGGGAATTCACCCCTCCACTTT
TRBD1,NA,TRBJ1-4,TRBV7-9,CASSRDRGEKLFF,TGTGCCAGCAGCCGGGACAGGGGTGAAAAACTGTTTTTT
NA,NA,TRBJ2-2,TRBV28,CASSLRPRDTGELFF,TGTGCCAGCAGTCTGCGCCCCCGTGACACCGGGGAGCTGTTTTTT
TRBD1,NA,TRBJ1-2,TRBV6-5,CASRHATGAGGYTF,TGTGCCAGCAGGCACGCTACAGGGGCTGGCGGCTACACCTTC
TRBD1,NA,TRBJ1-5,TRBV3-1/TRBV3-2,CASSQGQGANQPQHF,TGTGCCAGCAGCCAAGGACAGGGGGCGAATCAGCCCCAGCATTTT
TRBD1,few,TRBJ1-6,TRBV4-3,CASSRSAGTGGDNSPLHF,TGCGCCAGCAGCCGGTCCGCAGGGACAGGTGGAGATAATTCACCCCTCCACTTT
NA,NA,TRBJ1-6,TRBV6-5,CASTPNRVNSPLHF,TGTGCCAGCACCCCGAACAGGGTAAATTCACCCCTCCACTTT
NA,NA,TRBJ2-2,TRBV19,CASSDQGNTGELFF,TGTGCCAGTTCCGACCAGGGGAACACCGGGGAGCTGTTTTTT
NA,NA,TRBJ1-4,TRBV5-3,CARSTERNDEKLFF,TGTGCCAGAAGTACGGAGCGGAACGACGAAAAACTGTTTTTT
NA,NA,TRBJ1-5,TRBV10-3,CATGMGGNQPQHF,TGTGCCACGGGAATGGGGGGTAATCAGCCCCAGCATTTT
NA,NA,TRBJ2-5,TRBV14,CASSPRRSPGETQYF,TGTGCCAGCAGCCCTCGACGTTCCCCCGGGGAGACCCAGTACTTC
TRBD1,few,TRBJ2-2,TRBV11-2,CASSSGTVNTGELFF,TGTGCCAGCAGTTCCGGGACAGTGAACACCGGGGAGCTGTTTTTT
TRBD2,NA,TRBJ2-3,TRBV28,CASSLGTRRDTQYF,TGTGCCAGCAGTCTCGGGACTAGAAGGGATACGCAGTATTTT
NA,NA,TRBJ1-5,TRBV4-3,CASSPTAGARPQHF,TGCGCCAGCAGCCCTACGGCGGGGGCCCGGCCCCAGCATTTT
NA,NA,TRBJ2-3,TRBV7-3,CASSRVGGSGDTQYF,TGTGCCAGCAGCCGGGTGGGGGGATCGGGAGATACGCAGTATTTT
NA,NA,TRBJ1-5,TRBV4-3,CASSQVVGDNQPQHF,TGCGCCAGCAGCCAAGTCGTAGGAGATAATCAGCCCCAGCATTTT
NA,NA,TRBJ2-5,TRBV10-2,CASRQGGETQYF,TGCGCCAGCAGGCAGGGTGGCGAGACCCAGTACTTC
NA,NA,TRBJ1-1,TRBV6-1,CASSESGGNTEAFF,TGTGCCAGCAGTGAATCGGGGGGGAACACTGAAGCTTTCTTT
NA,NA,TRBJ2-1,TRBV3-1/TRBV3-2,CASSQGGDEQFF,TGTGCCAGCAGCCAGGGCGGGGATGAGCAGTTCTTC
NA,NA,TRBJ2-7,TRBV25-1,CASSSGYEQYF,TGTGCCAGCAGTTCAGGCTACGAGCAGTACTTC
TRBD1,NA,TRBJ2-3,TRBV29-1,CSVETGVAGGPDTQYF,TGCAGCGTTGAAACTGGGGTGGCAGGGGGTCCAGATACGCAGTATTTT
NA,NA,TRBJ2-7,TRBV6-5,CASSYSGSHHEQYF,TGTGCCAGCAGTTACTCTGGGAGTCACCACGAGCAGTACTTC
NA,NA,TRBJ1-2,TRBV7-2,CASSLAGTAAGYTF,TGTGCCAGCAGCTTAGCGGGCACGGCTGCTGGCTACACCTTC
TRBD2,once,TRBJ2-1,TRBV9,CASSVSLAGPSSYNEQFF,TGTGCCAGCAGCGTGTCGCTAGCGGGGCCGAGCTCCTACAATGAGCAGTTCTTC
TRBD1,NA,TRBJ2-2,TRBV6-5,CASSGTAANTGELFF,TGTGCCAGCAGCGGGACAGCCGCGAACACCGGGGAGCTGTTTTTT
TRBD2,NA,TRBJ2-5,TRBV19,CASSIVLLAGTQETQYF,TGTGCCAGTAGTATAGTGCTACTAGCGGGTACCCAAGAGACCCAGTACTTC
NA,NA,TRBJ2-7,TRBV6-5,CASSPTRQDHYEQYF,TGTGCCAGCAGTCCTACCAGACAGGATCACTACGAGCAGTACTTC
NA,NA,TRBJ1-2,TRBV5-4,CASSPDSVELGYTF,TGTGCCAGCAGCCCTGACAGTGTGGAATTGGGCTACACCTTC
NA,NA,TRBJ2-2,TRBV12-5,CASGLVQGGTGELFF,TGTGCTAGTGGTTTGGTACAGGGTGGGACCGGGGAGCTGTTTTTT
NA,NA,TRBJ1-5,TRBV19,CASSIVVSRSNQPQHF,TGTGCCAGTAGTATAGTAGTGTCCAGGTCCAATCAGCCCCAGCATTTT
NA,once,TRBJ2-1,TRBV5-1,CASSFGQGGNEQFF,TGCGCCAGCAGCTTTGGACAGGGAGGGAATGAGCAGTTCTTC
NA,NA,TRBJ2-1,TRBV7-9,CASSLVPGLERYNEQFF,TGTGCCAGCAGCTTAGTCCCGGGGTTAGAGCGGTACAATGAGCAGTTCTTC
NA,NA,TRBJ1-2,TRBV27,CASSLKGGYGYTF,TGTGCCAGCAGTTTAAAGGGAGGATATGGCTACACCTTC
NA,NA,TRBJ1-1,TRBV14,CASSQWANTEAFF,TGTGCCAGCAGCCAATGGGCGAACACTGAAGCTTTCTTT
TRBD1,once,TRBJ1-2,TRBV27,CASRPTGGGRGYTF,TGTGCCAGCAGACCGACAGGGGGCGGACGAGGCTACACCTTC
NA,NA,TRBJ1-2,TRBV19,CASSDTGSDYGYTF,TGTGCCAGTAGTGATACAGGATCGGACTATGGCTACACCTTC